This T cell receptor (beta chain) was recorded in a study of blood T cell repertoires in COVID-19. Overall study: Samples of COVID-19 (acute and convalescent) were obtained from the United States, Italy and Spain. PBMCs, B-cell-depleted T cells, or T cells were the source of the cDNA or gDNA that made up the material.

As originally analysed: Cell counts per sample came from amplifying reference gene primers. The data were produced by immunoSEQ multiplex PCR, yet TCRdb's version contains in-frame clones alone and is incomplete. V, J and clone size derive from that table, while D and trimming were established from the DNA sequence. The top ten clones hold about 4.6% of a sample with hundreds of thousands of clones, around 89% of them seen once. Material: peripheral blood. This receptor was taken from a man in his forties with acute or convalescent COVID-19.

The CDR3 nucleotides read TGTGCCAGCAGCTCGACCGACAGGGGATATGGCTACACCTTC. This gives the protein CASSSTDRGYGYTF. V gene TRBV5-6 combines with J gene TRBJ1-2; TRBD1 aligns across 8 bases. V trimming: 3 bases; J trimming: 5 bases; junction bases outside the gene matches: 6. This CDR3 spans 14 amino acids. Germline assignment: CDR1 SGHDT and CDR2 YYEEEE.